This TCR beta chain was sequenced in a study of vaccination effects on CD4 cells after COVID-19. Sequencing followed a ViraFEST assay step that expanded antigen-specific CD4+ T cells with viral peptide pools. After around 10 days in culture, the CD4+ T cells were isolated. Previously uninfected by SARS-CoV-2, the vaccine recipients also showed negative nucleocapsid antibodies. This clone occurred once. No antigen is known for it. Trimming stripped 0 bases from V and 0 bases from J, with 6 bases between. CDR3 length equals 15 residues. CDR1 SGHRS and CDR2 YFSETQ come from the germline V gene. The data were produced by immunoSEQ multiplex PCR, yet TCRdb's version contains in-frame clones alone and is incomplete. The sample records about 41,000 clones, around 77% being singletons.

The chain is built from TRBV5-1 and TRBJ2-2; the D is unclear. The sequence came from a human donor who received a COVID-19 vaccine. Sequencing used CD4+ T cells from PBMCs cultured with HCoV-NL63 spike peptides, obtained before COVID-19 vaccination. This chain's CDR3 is CASSLGAANTGELFF. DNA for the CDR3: TGCGCCAGCAGCTTGGGGGCCGCGAACACCGGGGAGCTGTTTTTT.